This T cell receptor (beta chain) is from a study of blood T cell repertoires in COVID-19. Sequencing used immunoSEQ multiplex PCR; TCRdb keeps in-frame clones, though not all of them. Of about 210,000 clones listed, 80% are singletons. The length of the CDR3 is 17 residues. V lost 1 base, J lost 1 base, and 16 bases lay in between. Germline lookup yields CDR1 MNHNS and CDR2 SASEGT. V gene TRBV6-1 combines with J gene TRBJ2-5; possibly TRBD2 for D (6 bases). The sample was PBMCs or T cells enriched from blood (not recorded which). The receptor's source is a man aged 30 to 39 with acute COVID-19. CDR3 nucleotide sequence: TGTGCCAGCAGTGAAGGGGATTGGGGGGTCCTCCAAGAGACCCAGTACTTC. Its protein product is CASSEGDWGVLQETQYF.